This section outlines one T cell receptor (beta chain) sequence together with its context. This entry belongs to a study of blood T cell repertoires in COVID-19. About the study: COVID-19 samples collected from the United States, Italy and Spain covered acute and convalescent phases. PBMCs, B-cell-depleted T cells, or T cells were the source of the cDNA or gDNA that made up the material.

CDR3 length: 15 amino acids. From germline, CDR1 is SGHRS and CDR2 YFSETQ. V lost 3 bases and J 2 bases, leaving 11 bases between the germline ends. In the authors' methods: Scientists estimated how many nucleated cells there were by amplifying reference gene primers. Repertoires were generated with immunoSEQ multiplex PCR, while TCRdb's copy carries only in-frame clones and drops some. V, J and clone size are taken as reported in that table, and D and trimming were inferred from the DNA itself. The repertoire includes 130,000 to 150,000 clones, 84% of them detected once, and 30% to 45% sits in the top ten.

The TCR was taken from a human donor in a cohort sampled during active COVID-19. Sequenced input: peripheral blood. The rearrangement joins TRBV5-1 to TRBJ2-2; D gene unclear. Here the CDR3 DNA reads TGCGCCAGCAGCTCGCGACTCGCTAACACCGGGGAGCTGTTTTTT. Translated: CASSSRLANTGELFF.